The 6 T cell receptor beta chains presented below share a single source sample, sequenced in a study of CD8+CD57+ T cells in acquired aplastic anemia. The sequenced patients had an expansion of CD8+CD57+ cells seen by flow cytometry. CDR3 and TCR beta VDJ profiling relied on a genomic DNA template. TCRdb processed the reads anew with MiXCR; each CDR3 protein has one entry. Found here are about 160,000 distinct CDR3 sequences, roughly 48% of them singletons; the top ten hold 2.5% to 3.5%. Sequencing was done on a sample of sorted CD4+, CD8+, or CD8+CD57+ T cells (not recorded which) from PBMCs. All receptors come from a human donor with aplastic anemia.

Remarks on this clonotype: With a much larger clone just one base away, this may be a read error. This CDR3 fails to terminate in the conserved phenylalanine or tryptophan, so it likely reflects a read error. The chain links TRBV6-1 to TRBJ2-7; 8 bases are shared with TRBD2. CDR1 is MNHNS and CDR2 is SASEGT in the germline V gene. J lost 0 bases, V lost 7 bases, and 8 bases had no gene match. The CDR3 extends over 15 amino acids. CDR3 loop: CASNPGLGLSYEQYS. The CDR3, as DNA: TGTGCCAGCAACCCGGGACTAGGACTCTCCTACGAGCAGTACTCC.

This clonotype showed up many times. The chain uses TRBV28 and TRBJ1-2; D unresolved. The CDR3 sequence is 13 residues long. Trimming left V 6 bases short and J 8 bases short, with 16 bases between. Germline V gives CDR1 MDHEN, CDR2 SYDVKM. The CDR3 loop is CASRPDAIRGYTF. The CDR3 DNA is TGTGCCAGCAGACCGGACGCAATCAGGGGCTACACCTTC.

This clonotype has a count of ten or more. This chain links TRBV7-3 with TRBJ1-1; the D is unclear. Germline V gives CDR1 SGHTA, CDR2 FQGTGA. V lost 5 bases, J lost 2 bases, and 9 bases lay in between. CDR3 size: 13 residues. This CDR3 is CASSPQENTEAFF. CDR3 sequence (DNA): TGTGCCAGCAGCCCCCAGGAAAACACTGAAGCTTTCTTT.

This clonotype was picked up many times. V is TRBV25-1 and J is TRBJ1-2; a weak D match, TRBD1 (5 bases). Germline assignment: CDR1 MGHDK and CDR2 SYGVNS. The CDR3 totals 15 residues. V lost 5 bases to trimming and J lost 5 bases, with 18 bases between them. The CDR3 nucleotides read TGTGCCAGCAGTCCCCTAGGCAGGGAGATTTATGGCTACACCTTC. It is translated as CASSPLGREIYGYTF.

This chain joins TRBV20-1 and TRBJ2-1; maybe TRBD2 (6 bases). The length of the CDR3 is 16 residues. V lost 6 bases to trimming and J lost 6 bases, with 24 bases between them. Germline V CDR1 and CDR2: DFQATT, SNEGSKA (reference sequence). The CDR3 sequence: CSATDPWRGGINEQFF. The CDR3 DNA reads TGCAGTGCGACTGACCCTTGGCGGGGAGGAATCAATGAGCAGTTCTTC.

The rearrangement joins TRBV20-1 to TRBJ2-7; 8 nucleotides agree with TRBD2. Germline CDR1 is DFQATT and CDR2 is SNEGSKA (reference sequence). This CDR3 has 13 residues. The trim removed 5 bases at V and 7 bases at J, leaving 10 bases unmatched. CDR3 amino acids: CSAPIAGRGEQYF. The CDR3 DNA reads as TGCAGTGCTCCTATAGCGGGAAGGGGGGAGCAGTACTTC.